This TCR beta chain was captured by sequencing in a study of glioma-infiltrating T cells after dendritic cell vaccination. Overall study: Autologous tumor lysate was loaded overnight onto monocyte-derived dendritic cells grown seven days with IL-4 and GM-CSF.

Described time point: after dendritic cell vaccination, including at tumor progression/relapse. Produced via immunoSEQ multiplex PCR; TCRdb's table is partial and in-frame only. The sample records 65,000 or so clones, roughly nine tenths being singletons. This clone occurred once. Germline CDR1 SGDLS, CDR2 YYNGEE. CDR3 length equals 16 residues. V was trimmed by 2 bases and J by 5 bases, leaving 19 bases between them. The receptor was derived from a human donor with glioblastoma. The material was blood, obtained after dendritic cell vaccination. The rearrangement joins TRBV9 to TRBJ2-5; D perhaps matches TRBD2 (7 bases). CDR3 in amino acids: CASSVTGRGAMETQYF. DNA for the CDR3: TGTGCCAGCAGCGTCACGGGACGGGGGGCGATGGAGACCCAGTACTTC.